This T cell receptor (beta chain) is drawn from a study of blood T cells in healthy people across ages. Study-level background: Roughly one uniquely barcoded beta molecule per two T cells was captured.

This CDR3 has 19 residues. CDR1 SNHLY and CDR2 FYNNEI come from the germline V gene. The V end lost 4 bases, the J end lost 6 bases, and 30 bases lay between the germline ends. Details on this clonotype: What it binds is unknown.

Broader study findings: With age, beta diversity per million T cells declined roughly linearly, significantly by 35 to 40. The diversity estimates, figures obtained from one million T cells, were considered underestimates. Both naive CD4+ cell counts and diversity were greater in long-lived donors than in aged donors.

Combining a sample-barcoded 5' primer with a J-beta primer mix, a second PCR ran for roughly 7 to 12 cycles. TCRdb itself ran the 5' RACE reads through MiXCR, one entry per CDR3 protein. The table has 660,000 or so distinct CDR3 sequences, about 53% seen once. Sequenced input: blood. The TCR originated in a man in his 60s in good health. The V and J genes are TRBV2 and TRBJ2-5, with D possibly TRBD2 on 5 matching bases. The CDR3 sequence: CASSGLFGSAVPGWQTQYF. CDR3 sequence (DNA): TGTGCCAGCAGTGGTCTTTTTGGTAGCGCCGTGCCGGGATGGCAGACCCAGTACTTC.